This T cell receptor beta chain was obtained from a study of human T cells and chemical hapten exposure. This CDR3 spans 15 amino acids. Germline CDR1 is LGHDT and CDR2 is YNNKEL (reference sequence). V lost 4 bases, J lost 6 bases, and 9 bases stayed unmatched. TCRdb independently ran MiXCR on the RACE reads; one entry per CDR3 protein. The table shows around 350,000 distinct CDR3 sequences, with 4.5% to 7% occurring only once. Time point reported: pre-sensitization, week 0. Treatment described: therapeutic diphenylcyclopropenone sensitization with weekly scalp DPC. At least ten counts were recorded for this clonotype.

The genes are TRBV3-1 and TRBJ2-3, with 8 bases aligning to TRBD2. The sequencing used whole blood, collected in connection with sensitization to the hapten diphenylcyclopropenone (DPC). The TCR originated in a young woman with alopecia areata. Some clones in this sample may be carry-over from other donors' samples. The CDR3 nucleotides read TGTGCCAGCAGCCCTCTGAGCGGGGGAGGTGATACGCAGTATTTT. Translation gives CASSPLSGGGDTQYF.